Listed below are T cell receptor beta chains from one sample, sequenced in a study of T cells expressing NK-cell markers. TCRdb reanalyzed the 5' RACE reads and collapses them to one entry per CDR3 protein, without DNA. The sample table includes around 140,000 distinct CDR3 sequences. Sequenced: blood T cells: a sorted CD56 or NKG2C T cell subset, CD4+ or CD8+ T cells, or bulk PBMC T cells (not recorded which). These receptors came from a man aged 18-30 years in good health. The CDR3 runs from the conserved cysteine through the conserved F or W.

j_call v_call cdr3_aa
TRBJ1-1 TRBV10-3 CAISPENTEAFF
TRBJ2-1 TRBV7-2 CASSLTRLAGGFHEQFF
TRBJ2-5 TRBV7-9 CASSEGQKKETQYF
TRBJ2-1 TRBV4-2 CASSHRAGATNEQFF
TRBJ2-1 TRBV7-2 CASSIGTSDANEQFF
TRBJ2-2 TRBV27 CASRPKMIGTSIGELFF
TRBJ2-1 TRBV11-2 CASNIVGSGSSYNEQFF
TRBJ2-3 TRBV27 CASSLWTGSADTQYF
TRBJ2-2 TRBV27 CASSPTGVRTGELFF
TRBJ2-1 TRBV7-6 CASSLVGLFYNEQFF
TRBJ2-1 TRBV25-1 CASRGLANTEQFF
TRBJ2-2 TRBV20-1 CSAREERDVGELFF
TRBJ2-1 TRBV30 CAWSAREPLPYNEQFF
TRBJ1-5 TRBV30 CAWSEGNSNQPQHF
TRBJ2-7 TRBV6-2/TRBV6-3 CASSYPSGWGREQYF
TRBJ2-1 TRBV29-1 CSVVGTGGNEQFF